This record looks at one T cell receptor (beta chain) sequence and its context. The antigen remains unidentified. This sample is part of a study of T cell responses to AZD1222 COVID-19 vaccine. Study outcomes and limitations: CD4 TCRs associated with vaccination spanned spike, dominating at 160-218 and 743-854.

The method was immunoSEQ multiplex PCR; TCRdb's version includes in-frame clones alone and lacks a portion of them. The repertoire holds over 75,000 clones, with roughly nine tenths as singletons. J was trimmed by 8 bases and V by 4 bases; bases with no gene match: 13. The germline gives CDR1 MNHEY, CDR2 SMNVEV (reference sequence). This CDR3 has 15 amino acids. The sample was peripheral blood, taken 28 days after the second AZD1222 dose. The chain employs TRBV27 and TRBJ1-2; 7 bases are a match to TRBD1. This TCR was recovered from an adult who received the AZD1222 COVID-19 vaccine. The CDR3 reads CASSSQTGMEKGYTF. In DNA form, the CDR3 reads TGTGCCAGCAGTTCCCAGACAGGGATGGAGAAGGGCTACACCTTC.